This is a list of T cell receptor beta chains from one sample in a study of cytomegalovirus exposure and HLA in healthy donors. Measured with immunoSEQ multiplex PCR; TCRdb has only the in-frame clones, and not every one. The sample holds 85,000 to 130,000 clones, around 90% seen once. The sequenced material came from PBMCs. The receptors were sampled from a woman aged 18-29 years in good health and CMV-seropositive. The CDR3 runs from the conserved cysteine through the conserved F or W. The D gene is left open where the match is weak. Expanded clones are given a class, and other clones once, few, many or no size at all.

cdr3_nt: TGTGCCACCGCGACAGGGGGATCTCAAGAGACCCAGTACTTC
cdr3_aa: CATATGGSQETQYF
j_call: TRBJ2-5
d_call: TRBD1
clone_size: -
v_call: TRBV10-3

cdr3_nt: TGCGCCAGCAGCCAAGCTCGCCAGGGAGGGAATGAGCAGTTCTTC
cdr3_aa: CASSQARQGGNEQFF
j_call: TRBJ2-1
d_call: TRBD2
clone_size: -
v_call: TRBV4-1

cdr3_nt: TGTGCCAGCAGATTCAATACAGGAGATGGCTACACCTTC
cdr3_aa: CASRFNTGDGYTF
j_call: TRBJ1-2
d_call: -
clone_size: -
v_call: TRBV28

cdr3_nt: TGTGCCAGCACCGAGGTCGAGGGTACGGGGGAGTTCTTC
cdr3_aa: CASTEVEGTGEFF
j_call: TRBJ2-1
d_call: -
clone_size: -
v_call: TRBV28

cdr3_nt: TGTGCCAGCAGTTCCCCCTATGAGCAGTTCTTC
cdr3_aa: CASSSPYEQFF
j_call: TRBJ2-1
d_call: -
clone_size: -
v_call: TRBV28

cdr3_nt: TGTGCCACCAGCAGAGATCGGGGGTCGGCCAAAAACATTCAGTACTTC
cdr3_aa: CATSRDRGSAKNIQYF
j_call: TRBJ2-4
d_call: -
clone_size: once
v_call: TRBV15

cdr3_nt: TGTGCCAGCAGCCCAACAGCCGGGGAGCTGTTTTTT
cdr3_aa: CASSPTAGELFF
j_call: TRBJ2-2
d_call: -
clone_size: -
v_call: TRBV7-7

cdr3_nt: TGTGCCAGCAGCCCTCGGGGAGATCCCTCTGGGGCCAACGTCCTGACTTTC
cdr3_aa: CASSPRGDPSGANVLTF
j_call: TRBJ2-6
d_call: -
clone_size: -
v_call: TRBV7-9

cdr3_nt: TGTGCCAGCAGTTTACATCCTAGCGGGGGCTCCTACGAGCAGTACTTC
cdr3_aa: CASSLHPSGGSYEQYF
j_call: TRBJ2-7
d_call: TRBD2
clone_size: -
v_call: TRBV27

cdr3_nt: TGTGCCAGCAGCTCGGGACAGGGAATGAACACTGAAGCTTTCTTT
cdr3_aa: CASSSGQGMNTEAFF
j_call: TRBJ1-1
d_call: TRBD1
clone_size: -
v_call: TRBV7-9

cdr3_nt: TGCAGCGTGGAGGGTAGACAGGGGGGTACCTACGAGCAGTACTTC
cdr3_aa: CSVEGRQGGTYEQYF
j_call: TRBJ2-7
d_call: TRBD1
clone_size: -
v_call: TRBV29-1

cdr3_nt: TGTGCCAGTAGTATCAACACCAGAAACACCATATATTTT
cdr3_aa: CASSINTRNTIYF
j_call: TRBJ1-3
d_call: -
clone_size: -
v_call: TRBV19

cdr3_nt: TGTGCCAGCACCTTTGGGGGGACTAGCGGTCTCGAGCAGTACTTC
cdr3_aa: CASTFGGTSGLEQYF
j_call: TRBJ2-7
d_call: TRBD2
clone_size: -
v_call: TRBV5-4

cdr3_nt: TGTGCCGTGAGCCGGGACAGGGGCACAGATACGCAGTATTTT
cdr3_aa: CAVSRDRGTDTQYF
j_call: TRBJ2-3
d_call: TRBD1
clone_size: -
v_call: TRBV2

cdr3_nt: TGTGCCAGCAGTTTATCTGCAGGGGGCGGGTATGGCTACACCTTC
cdr3_aa: CASSLSAGGGYGYTF
j_call: TRBJ1-2
d_call: TRBD1
clone_size: -
v_call: TRBV27

cdr3_nt: TGTGCCAGTAGTCGGGGGTCCCCGAACACTGAAGCTTTCTTT
cdr3_aa: CASSRGSPNTEAFF
j_call: TRBJ1-1
d_call: -
clone_size: -
v_call: TRBV19

cdr3_nt: TGTGCCAGCAGAACCGGGGGGGGGACCCAGTACTTC
cdr3_aa: CASRTGGGTQYF
j_call: TRBJ2-5
d_call: TRBD2
clone_size: -
v_call: TRBV27

cdr3_nt: TGTGCCACCAGCAATAACAGGGATAGGGGGGAGCTGTTTTTT
cdr3_aa: CATSNNRDRGELFF
j_call: TRBJ2-2
d_call: -
clone_size: -
v_call: TRBV15

cdr3_nt: TGTGCCAGCTCACCACCCGGCGGGACTAGAACCACTGAAGCTTTCTTT
cdr3_aa: CASSPPGGTRTTEAFF
j_call: TRBJ1-1
d_call: -
clone_size: -
v_call: TRBV18

cdr3_nt: TGTGCCAGCAGCTACGGACAAGGGAACACTGAAGCTTTCTTT
cdr3_aa: CASSYGQGNTEAFF
j_call: TRBJ1-1
d_call: -
clone_size: -
v_call: TRBV7-9

cdr3_nt: TGTGCCAGCAGCGCCGACAGCGTTTCCTATAATTCACCCCTCCACTTT
cdr3_aa: CASSADSVSYNSPLHF
j_call: TRBJ1-6
d_call: -
clone_size: -
v_call: TRBV9

cdr3_nt: TGCGCCAGCAGCCAAGATCCAACAGGGGCCGGCTACACCTTC
cdr3_aa: CASSQDPTGAGYTF
j_call: TRBJ1-2
d_call: TRBD1
clone_size: once
v_call: TRBV4-1

cdr3_nt: TGCGCCAGCAGCATAGGACTAGCGGGGGGGCAGGATGAGCAGTTCTTC
cdr3_aa: CASSIGLAGGQDEQFF
j_call: TRBJ2-1
d_call: TRBD2
clone_size: -
v_call: TRBV5-1

cdr3_nt: TGTGCCAGCAGCTTAGAGCAGGGGGACATTCAGTACTTC
cdr3_aa: CASSLEQGDIQYF
j_call: TRBJ2-4
d_call: TRBD1
clone_size: -
v_call: TRBV7-9

cdr3_nt: TGTGCCAGCAGCCCGAGTACGGGTGTTACTGAAAAACTGTTTTTT
cdr3_aa: CASSPSTGVTEKLFF
j_call: TRBJ1-4
d_call: -
clone_size: -
v_call: TRBV7-7

cdr3_nt: TGTGCCAGCAGTTTAAACAGGGGAGTGTCACCCCTCCACTTT
cdr3_aa: CASSLNRGVSPLHF
j_call: TRBJ1-6
d_call: TRBD1
clone_size: -
v_call: TRBV27

cdr3_nt: TGTGCCAGCAGCTTAGCGCTCACGGGACAGGGGTTCCATGGCTACACCTTC
cdr3_aa: CASSLALTGQGFHGYTF
j_call: TRBJ1-2
d_call: TRBD1
clone_size: -
v_call: TRBV7-9

cdr3_nt: TGTGCCAGCAGTGCCACTACCGCTGGGGCCAACGTCCTGACTTTC
cdr3_aa: CASSATTAGANVLTF
j_call: TRBJ2-6
d_call: -
clone_size: -
v_call: TRBV6-4

cdr3_nt: TGTGCCAGCAGTGAACGGGGGGAGTCACCCCTCCACTTT
cdr3_aa: CASSERGESPLHF
j_call: TRBJ1-6
d_call: -
clone_size: -
v_call: TRBV6-1

cdr3_nt: TGTGCCAGCAGTCCGACAGGCTCCTATGGCTACACCTTC
cdr3_aa: CASSPTGSYGYTF
j_call: TRBJ1-2
d_call: -
clone_size: -
v_call: TRBV27

cdr3_nt: TGTGCCAGTAGTAACTCGGACAGGGGGCCGAAGACAGATACGCAGTATTTT
cdr3_aa: CASSNSDRGPKTDTQYF
j_call: TRBJ2-3
d_call: TRBD1
clone_size: once
v_call: TRBV19

cdr3_nt: TGTGCCAGCAGCACCGGGAGCGGGGTCTGGGAGACCCAGTACTTC
cdr3_aa: CASSTGSGVWETQYF
j_call: TRBJ2-5
d_call: TRBD2
clone_size: -
v_call: TRBV7-2

cdr3_nt: TGTGCCAGCAGCTTAGGGGGGGGAATAGGAGAGACCCAGTACTTC
cdr3_aa: CASSLGGGIGETQYF
j_call: TRBJ2-5
d_call: TRBD2
clone_size: -
v_call: TRBV7-2

cdr3_nt: TGTGCCAGCAGTGTGTTAGCAGGGAGCAATCAGCCCCAGCATTTT
cdr3_aa: CASSVLAGSNQPQHF
j_call: TRBJ1-5
d_call: -
clone_size: -
v_call: TRBV2

cdr3_nt: TGTGCCACCCACTCGGAGAGCCTCGCTCTTAATGAAAAACTGTTTTTT
cdr3_aa: CATHSESLALNEKLFF
j_call: TRBJ1-4
d_call: -
clone_size: -
v_call: TRBV28

cdr3_nt: TGTGCCAGCAGCTGGGGCCTTTACAATGAGCAGTTCTTC
cdr3_aa: CASSWGLYNEQFF
j_call: TRBJ2-1
d_call: -
clone_size: -
v_call: TRBV7-6

cdr3_nt: TGTGCCAGCCAGGGGTGGGAAAAACTGTTTTTT
cdr3_aa: CASQGWEKLFF
j_call: TRBJ1-4
d_call: -
clone_size: -
v_call: TRBV11-2

cdr3_nt: TGTGCCAGTAGTATAGGTCCCCCGGGACAGGGAAATCAGCCCCAGCATTTT
cdr3_aa: CASSIGPPGQGNQPQHF
j_call: TRBJ1-5
d_call: TRBD1
clone_size: -
v_call: TRBV19

cdr3_nt: TGTGCCAGCAGACCACCGGGACAAAAGAACACTGAAGCTTTCTTT
cdr3_aa: CASRPPGQKNTEAFF
j_call: TRBJ1-1
d_call: -
clone_size: -
v_call: TRBV6-5

cdr3_nt: TGTGCCAGCACGGTCTTGGAGATGTACCAAGAGACCCAGTACTTC
cdr3_aa: CASTVLEMYQETQYF
j_call: TRBJ2-5
d_call: -
clone_size: -
v_call: TRBV2

cdr3_nt: TGTGCCAGCAGTTTTTCCAGGGTGAGAGATGAAAAACTGTTTTTT
cdr3_aa: CASSFSRVRDEKLFF
j_call: TRBJ1-4
d_call: -
clone_size: -
v_call: TRBV28